The clone carrying this T cell receptor (beta chain) was seen more than once but under ten times. The antigen is undetermined. A much larger clone differs from this one at a single base, so this may be a read error. With V trimmed by 6 bases and J by 4 bases, 6 bases remained unmatched. Germline assignment: CDR1 DFQATT and CDR2 SNEGSKA (reference sequence). This CDR3 comprises 14 residues. This sample was taken from a study of blood T cells in healthy people across ages. Study observations and caveats: Whereas aged donors had fewer naive CD4+ cells, long-lived donors had more of them and higher diversity. Age advanced and TCR beta diversity per million T cells fell, roughly linearly.

Through a sample-barcoded 5' primer and a J-beta primer mix, a second PCR was run for roughly 6 to 12 cycles. TCRdb reanalysed the 5' RACE reads using MiXCR and keeps one entry per CDR3 protein. The table lists hundreds of thousands of distinct CDR3 sequences, around 43% of them singletons. Each donor gave around 9.6 milliliters of peripheral blood. Isolation per sample recovered at least 7 million PBMCs. The V gene is TRBV20-1, the J gene TRBJ2-7; TRBD2 matches 13 bases. The sequence was collected from a man older than 75 in good health. The sample comprised blood. CDR3 bases: TGCAGTGCCCGCCAGACTAGCGGGGGGTACGAGCAGTACTTC. Amino acids: CSARQTSGGYEQYF.